This entry lists 31 T cell receptor beta chains sequenced from one sample in a study of blood T cell repertoires in COVID-19. The assay was immunoSEQ multiplex PCR, and TCRdb's table has in-frame clones only and misses some. The sample has some 28,000 clones, under 85% seen once. Sequenced: peripheral blood. Receptors were obtained from a man between 65 and 80 years old with acute or convalescent COVID-19.

This chain uses TRBV3-1 (or the pseudogene TRBV3-2) with TRBJ1-5, with a tentative D call TRBD1 (5 bases). The CDR3 runs to 15 residues. The V gene's germline CDR1 is LGHDT and CDR2 YNNKEL (reference sequence). Trimming left V 6 bases short and J 4 bases short, with 16 bases between. The CDR3: CASSQTLGQNQPQHF. The CDR3 coding sequence is TGTGCCAGCAGTCAAACCCTGGGGCAGAATCAGCCCCAGCATTTT.

The chain uses TRBV5-6 and TRBJ2-7; no clear D. Germline loops: CDR1 SGHDT, CDR2 YYEEEE. This CDR3 contains 16 residues. Between the trimmed V and J ends, which lost 3 bases and 11 bases, there was a span of 27 bases. Here the CDR3 DNA reads TGTGCCAGCAGCTCAAGCTTAGTTTTGAGGCGCGTTGGCAAGTACTTC. Translation gives CASSSSLVLRRVGKYF.

V gene TRBV6-2 or TRBV6-3 combines with J gene TRBJ1-1, with no clear D. The CDR3 covers 15 residues. Germline CDR1 and CDR2: MNHEY and SVGEGT. Trimming pared 0 bases from V and 0 bases from J, leaving 8 bases between. The CDR3 is CASSYSRLLNTEAFF. The CDR3 coding sequence is TGTGCCAGCAGTTACTCGCGACTCCTGAACACTGAAGCTTTCTTT.

The gene calls are TRBV7-2 and TRBJ1-1; tentative D call: TRBD1 (6 bases). Germline V gives CDR1 SGHTA, CDR2 FQGNSA. With 0 bases removed from V and 10 bases from J, the gap between germline ends came to 18 bases. The CDR3 spans 15 residues. The CDR3 spells CASSLAGAGAWRAFF. CDR3 nucleotide sequence: TGTGCCAGCAGCTTAGCTGGGGCAGGGGCTTGGAGAGCTTTCTTT.

The rearrangement links TRBV18 to TRBJ1-1; D not resolved. With 3 bases removed from V and 0 bases from J, the gap between germline ends came to 14 bases. Germline lookup yields CDR1 KGHSH and CDR2 LQKENI. The CDR3 is 16 amino acids. CDR3 sequence (DNA): TGTGCCAGCTCACCTAGCCCAGCGCTGTTGAACACTGAAGCTTTCTTT. Its protein is CASSPSPALLNTEAFF.

As for this clone: One end of the junction does not line up with germline, which may come from a read error. The chain has TRBV14 and TRBJ2-1; tentatively, D is TRBD2 (6 bases). Looked up from germline, CDR1 is SGHDN and CDR2 is FVKESK. The CDR3 runs 12 residues. CDR3 in DNA: TGTGCCAGCAGCCAAGTGACTAGGAGACGAGTCTTC. It codes for CASSQVTRRRVF.

This chain uses TRBV2 with TRBJ2-7; D may be TRBD2 (7 bases). V gave up 4 bases and J gave up 6 bases, with 10 bases separating them. CDR1 is SNHLY, CDR2 FYNNEI, per germline. The CDR3 has 12 amino acids. The DNA for the CDR3 is TGTGCCAGCAGTGTAGGGGGGGCCGAGCAGTACTTC. Translation: CASSVGGAEQYF. Drawing the rest from reference TRBV2 and TRBJ2-7, the complete variable domain is EPEVTQTPSHQVTQMGQEVILRCVPISNHLYFYWYRQILGQKVEFLVSFYNNEISEKSEIFDDQFSVERPDGSNFTLKIRSTKLEDSAMYFCASSVGGAEQYFGPGTRLTVT.

V usage is TRBV2 and J usage is TRBJ1-2, with unresolved D. Germline V lookup: CDR1 SNHLY, CDR2 FYNNEI. Trimming stripped 6 bases from V and 4 bases from J, with 15 bases between. CDR3 length: 14 amino acids. The CDR3 loop is CASRERSESYGYTF. CDR3 DNA sequence: TGTGCCAGCAGAGAGAGAAGTGAGAGCTATGGCTACACCTTC.

The chain is built from TRBV6-5 and TRBJ2-1, with 8 nucleotides matching TRBD2. J was trimmed by 4 bases and V by 8 bases; bases with no gene match: 7. Germline V gene sequence: CDR1 MNHEY, CDR2 SVGAGI. The CDR3 length is 14 residues. The CDR3 sequence: CASFRGGRYNEQFF. CDR3 nucleotide sequence: TGTGCCAGCTTCCGGGGGGGCCGTTACAATGAGCAGTTCTTC.

This clone was detected a few times. The chain carries TRBV6-5 and TRBJ1-4; 8 positions agree with TRBD1. Germline V gene lookup returns CDR1 MNHEY and CDR2 SVGAGI. Germline trimming cut 6 bases from V and 7 bases from J; bases unmatched to any gene: 7. The CDR3 runs to 14 residues. The CDR3 is CASRAYGQGEKLFF. In DNA form, the CDR3 reads TGTGCCAGCAGGGCGTACGGACAGGGTGAAAAACTGTTTTTT.

This clone was recorded once. The rearrangement uses TRBV28 and TRBJ2-1; 9 bases are shared with TRBD2. This CDR3 contains 15 residues. CDR1 and CDR2 (germline): MDHEN, SYDVKM. The J segment lost 2 bases and the V segment lost 6 bases, leaving 5 bases of the junction unmatched. CDR3 in DNA: TGTGCCAGCAGCGTCCCTAGCGGGGCCTACAATGAGCAGTTCTTC. Protein: CASSVPSGAYNEQFF.

J is TRBJ2-3 and V is TRBV7-3; 12 bases align to TRBD2. In germline, CDR1 is SGHTA, CDR2 FQGTGA. This CDR3 contains 15 residues. The ends lost 5 bases at V and 5 bases at J; junction bases unmatched: 5. CDR3 nucleotides: TGTGCCAGCAGCCTGACTAGCGGGAGAGTAGATACGCAGTATTTT. Its protein is CASSLTSGRVDTQYF.

This chain joins TRBV2 and TRBJ1-5, with TRBD1 matching 8 bases. The CDR3 is 13 amino acids. Trimming took 6 bases from V and 2 from J; bases not matched to a gene: 0. Germline-derived CDR1 and CDR2 are SNHLY and FYNNEI. CDR3 sequence (DNA): TGTGCCAGCAGGGACAGGGGCAATCAGCCCCAGCATTTT. It is translated as CASRDRGNQPQHF.

This clone appeared a single time. The chain recombines TRBV19 with TRBJ2-7, with TRBD2 matching over 11 bases. J gave up 3 bases and V 5 bases, and 6 bases lay outside the gene matches. This CDR3 comprises 15 residues. The germline CDR1 and CDR2 sequences are LNHDA and SQIVND (reference sequence). Here the CDR3 DNA reads TGTGCCAGTAGTCTCATAGCGGGAGGGCTCTACGAGCAGTACTTC. Translated: CASSLIAGGLYEQYF. The variable domain in full, with the rest retrieved from reference TRBV19 and TRBJ2-7, is DGGITQSPKYLFRKEGQNVTLSCEQNLNHDAMYWYRQDPGQGLRLIYYSQIVNDFQKGDIAEGYSVSREKKESFPLTVTSAQKNPTAFYLCASSLIAGGLYEQYFGPGTRLTVT.

This clone has just one count. This rearrangement joins TRBV24-1 to TRBJ2-5; the match to TRBD2 covers 13 bases. The CDR3 is 16 residues long. Germline V CDR1 and CDR2: KGHDR, SFDVKD. With V trimmed by 4 bases and J by 4 bases, 5 bases remained unmatched. The CDR3 nucleotides are TGTGCCACCAGTGACCCCGGACTAGCGGGAGCAGAGACCCAGTACTTC. It yields the protein CATSDPGLAGAETQYF.

CDR3 residues: CAITGSLMNTEAFF. The CDR3 DNA follows: TGTGCCATCACTGGCAGTTTAATGAACACTGAAGCTTTCTTT. The V call is TRBV10-3, the J call TRBJ1-1, with unresolved D. Germline-derived CDR1 and CDR2 are ENHRY and SYGVKD. V lost 7 bases and J 0 bases, leaving 12 bases between the germline ends. CDR3 length equals 14 residues.

Sample share makes this clone large. This chain links TRBV7-6 with TRBJ2-2; 11 nucleotides agree with TRBD2. Germline-derived CDR1 and CDR2 are SGHVS and FNYEAQ. With 6 bases clipped from V and 2 bases from J, the junction kept 5 bases outside the gene matches. This CDR3 has 16 residues. DNA of the CDR3: TGTGCCAGCAGAAAACTAGCGGGAGACAACACCGGGGAGCTGTTTTTT. Amino acids: CASRKLAGDNTGELFF. Looking up the rest from reference TRBV7-6 and TRBJ2-2 gives the full variable domain: GAGVSQSPRYKVTKRGQDVALRCDPISGHVSLYWYRQALGQGPEFLTYFNYEAQQDKSGLPNDRFSAERPEGSISTLTIQRTEQRDSAMYRCASRKLAGDNTGELFFGEGSRLTVL.

J is TRBJ1-1 and V is TRBV6-5; D ambiguous. Trimming left V 6 bases short and J 0 bases short, with 11 bases between. The germline CDR1 and CDR2 sequences are MNHEY and SVGAGI. CDR3 length: 14 residues. For the CDR3, the DNA is TGTGCCAGCAGCTCTAGACGGTTGAACACTGAAGCTTTCTTT. It translates to CASSSRRLNTEAFF.

This clone was seen a single time. The gene calls are TRBV10-3 and TRBJ1-1, with D tentatively TRBD1 (6 bases). The V end was cut by 0 bases, the J end by 11 bases, with 16 bases between. The CDR3 runs to 14 residues. CDR1 ENHRY and CDR2 SYGVKD come from the germline V gene. The CDR3 region has the DNA TGTGCCATCAGTGAGTCGGCAGGGGAAGTGACGGCTTTCTTT. Residues: CAISESAGEVTAFF.

The chain uses TRBV7-2 and TRBJ1-4; D possibly corresponds to TRBD1 (6 bases). CDR3 size: 15 residues. V lost 8 bases, J lost 3 bases, and 16 bases lay in between. Germline V gene lookup returns CDR1 SGHTA and CDR2 FQGNSA. The CDR3: CASGSQGTPNEKLFF. CDR3 coding DNA: TGTGCCAGCGGATCGCAGGGGACCCCTAATGAAAAACTGTTTTTT.

V gene TRBV9 combines with J gene TRBJ1-5; D is possibly TRBD1 (5 bases). Trimming left V 3 bases short and J 6 bases short, with 13 bases between. This CDR3 spans 14 amino acids. Germline CDR1 is SGDLS and CDR2 is YYNGEE. The CDR3 DNA follows: TGTGCCAGCAGCGGAGACAGTGGTGGTCAGCCCCAGCATTTT. Encoded protein: CASSGDSGGQPQHF.

This chain uses TRBV5-6 with TRBJ2-5; weak D call: TRBD2 (5 bases). There are 16 residues in the CDR3. Trimming shortened V by 4 bases and J by 5 bases, and 21 bases separated the two germline ends. Germline assignment: CDR1 SGHDT and CDR2 YYEEEE. CDR3 residues: CASSAGGVSSYETQYF. The CDR3, as DNA: TGTGCCAGCAGCGCGGGTGGGGTTTCTAGCTACGAGACCCAGTACTTC.

In its sample, this clone was seen once. V and J are TRBV6-2 or TRBV6-3 and TRBJ2-1, with D tentatively TRBD2 (5 bases). Germline V gene data show CDR1 as MNHEY and CDR2 as SVGEGT. Trimming cost V 2 bases and J 0 bases, with 14 bases left between them. The CDR3 is 17 residues long. CDR3 sequence reads: CASSYPLTRNSYNEQFF. CDR3 nucleotides: TGTGCCAGCAGTTACCCACTTACTAGAAACTCCTACAATGAGCAGTTCTTC.

The chain recombines TRBV7-2 with TRBJ1-4, with D tentatively TRBD1 (5 bases). Trimming shortened V by 6 bases and J by 4 bases, and 15 bases separated the two germline ends. This CDR3 comprises 15 residues. The germline V gene encodes CDR1 SGHTA and CDR2 FQGNSA. CDR3 bases: TGTGCCAGCAGTACCTCGGGACTGAGTAATGAAAAACTGTTTTTT. It yields the protein CASSTSGLSNEKLFF.

The chain has TRBV27 and TRBJ2-2, with 7 bases aligning to TRBD1. The V segment lost 5 bases and the J segment 6 bases; nucleotides outside the gene matches: 6. Germline-derived CDR1 and CDR2 are MNHEY and SMNVEV (reference sequence). The CDR3 length is 14 residues. The CDR3 protein is CASSARQGSGELFF. The CDR3 coding sequence is TGTGCCAGCAGTGCCCGACAGGGATCCGGGGAGCTGTTTTTT.

This chain uses TRBV7-2 with TRBJ1-1; D not certain. V was trimmed by 0 bases and J by 1 base, leaving 6 bases between them. The germline gives CDR1 SGHTA, CDR2 FQGNSA. This CDR3 comprises 14 residues. The DNA for the CDR3 is TGTGCCAGCAGCTTAGCGAACAGGAACACTGAAGCTTTCTTT. This codes for CASSLANRNTEAFF.

This clone was seen a handful of times. The V and J genes are TRBV9 and TRBJ1-3, with D possibly being TRBD1 (6 bases). The germline CDR1 and CDR2 sequences are SGDLS and YYNGEE. This CDR3 has 15 residues. V was cut by 3 bases and J by 4 bases, with 14 bases left in between. The chain's CDR3 is CASSDYRATGNTIYF. CDR3 bases: TGTGCCAGCAGCGACTACAGGGCAACGGGAAACACCATATATTTT.

The chain joins TRBV5-4 to TRBJ2-3, with D perhaps TRBD1 (6 bases). The germline V gene encodes CDR1 SGHNT and CDR2 YYREEE (reference sequence). CDR3 length: 14 amino acids. Trimming took 4 bases from V and 0 from J, leaving 9 bases between them. The chain's CDR3 is CASSRTGSTDTQYF. DNA for the CDR3: TGTGCCAGCAGCCGTACAGGGAGCACAGATACGCAGTATTTT.

A remark on this clone: The sample has other DNA sequences that encode this CDR3 too. The V gene is TRBV5-1, the J gene TRBJ2-3; 10 bases are a match to TRBD2. J gave up 3 bases and V 0 bases, and 10 bases lay outside the gene matches. CDR1 is SGHRS, CDR2 YFSETQ, per germline. CDR3 length equals 18 residues. CDR3 protein: CASSLVPSGSGVTDTQYF. The CDR3 region has the DNA TGCGCCAGCAGCTTGGTTCCTAGCGGGAGTGGAGTGACAGATACGCAGTATTTT.

This clone was found a few times. The chain couples TRBV5-1 to TRBJ1-4; D is uncertain. The germline V gene has CDR1 SGHRS and CDR2 YFSETQ. Trimming removed 2 bases at V and 0 bases at J, with 8 bases between. This CDR3 has 15 residues. The CDR3 spells CASSFEATTNEKLFF. CDR3 sequence (DNA): TGCGCCAGCAGCTTTGAGGCGACAACTAATGAAAAACTGTTTTTT.

This clone was detected only once. The chain has TRBV2 and TRBJ1-5; tentative D call: TRBD1 (6 bases). The germline V and J ends were trimmed by 4 bases and 0 bases, with 13 bases remaining between them. Germline values: CDR1 SNHLY, CDR2 FYNNEI. This CDR3 has 16 amino acids. CDR3 protein: CASSVGQTYSNQPQHF. The CDR3 nucleotides read TGTGCCAGCAGTGTAGGACAGACATATAGCAATCAGCCCCAGCATTTT.